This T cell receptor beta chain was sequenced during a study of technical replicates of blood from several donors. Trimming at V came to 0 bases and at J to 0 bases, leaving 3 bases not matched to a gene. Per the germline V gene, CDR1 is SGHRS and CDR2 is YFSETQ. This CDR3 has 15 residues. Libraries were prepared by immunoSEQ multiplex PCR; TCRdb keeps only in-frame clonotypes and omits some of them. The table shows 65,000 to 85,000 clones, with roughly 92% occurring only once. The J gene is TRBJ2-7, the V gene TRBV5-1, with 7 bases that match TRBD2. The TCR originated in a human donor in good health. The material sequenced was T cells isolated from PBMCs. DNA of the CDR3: TGCGCCAGCAGCTTGGAACCTAGCGGCTCCTACGAGCAGTACTTC. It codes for CASSLEPSGSYEQYF.